The 26 T cell receptor beta chains listed next were all sequenced from one sample in a study of blood T cell repertoires in COVID-19. TCRdb's table, derived via immunoSEQ multiplex PCR, lists solely in-frame clones and lacks some. The sample lists under 200,000 clones; approximately 91% were seen once. Sequenced input: peripheral blood. The receptors were sampled from a man in his late teens or twenties with acute or convalescent COVID-19.

The chain uses TRBV3-1 (or the pseudogene TRBV3-2) and TRBJ1-6; TRBD1 is a possible D gene (5 bases). Germline lookup yields CDR1 LGHDT and CDR2 YNNKEL (reference sequence). V dropped 4 bases and J dropped 0 bases, with 28 bases sitting between them. This CDR3 comprises 22 residues. The CDR3 region is CASSPGLHRPYLSSSYNSPLHF. CDR3 nucleotide sequence: TGTGCCAGCAGCCCAGGGCTGCATCGGCCGTACCTCTCAAGCTCCTATAATTCACCCCTCCACTTT.

V is TRBV5-1 and J is TRBJ1-1, with D perhaps TRBD1 (5 bases). The length of the CDR3 is 15 residues. V was cut by 0 bases and J by 0 bases, with 9 bases left in between. Germline V lookup: CDR1 SGHRS, CDR2 YFSETQ. The CDR3 bases are TGCGCCAGCAGCTTGGAGGGCAGGGTGAACACTGAAGCTTTCTTT. Protein: CASSLEGRVNTEAFF.

The chain links TRBV29-1 to TRBJ2-5; 8 bases match TRBD2. Germline V lookup: CDR1 SQVTM, CDR2 ANQGSEA. V gave up 7 bases and J gave up 0 bases; unmatched junction bases: 4. The CDR3 loop spans 13 amino acids. The CDR3 DNA is TGCAGCGCCACACTAGCGGACCAAGAGACCCAGTACTTC. As protein: CSATLADQETQYF.

The chain recombines TRBV6-4 with TRBJ2-1; 9 positions agree with TRBD2. V trimming: 4 bases; J trimming: 0 bases; junction bases outside the gene matches: 4. The CDR3 runs 16 residues. Germline lookup yields CDR1 MRHNA and CDR2 SNTAGT. The CDR3 loop is CASSAETSGSYNEQFF. In DNA, the CDR3 is TGTGCCAGCAGTGCCGAGACTAGCGGCTCCTACAATGAGCAGTTCTTC.

The chain combines TRBV6-6 with TRBJ1-2; the match to TRBD1 covers 7 bases. Germline V gene sequence: CDR1 MNHNY, CDR2 SVGAGI (reference sequence). J gave up 5 bases and V 4 bases, and 7 bases lay outside the gene matches. The CDR3 length is 14 residues. The CDR3 region is CASSSADRVYGYTF. The DNA of the CDR3 is TGTGCCAGCAGTTCCGCCGACAGGGTTTATGGCTACACCTTC.

The rearrangement links TRBV11-2 to TRBJ2-1, with D possibly matching TRBD1 (5 bases). This CDR3 has 14 amino acids. CDR1 and CDR2 from the germline V gene are SGHAT and FQNNGV. The V end lost 3 bases, the J end lost 8 bases, and 14 bases lay between the germline ends. CDR3 sequence (DNA): TGTGCCAGCAGCTTCCTAGTGGGGCCCGATGAGCAGTTCTTC. Translating gives CASSFLVGPDEQFF.

The V and J genes are TRBV25-1 and TRBJ1-3; tentatively, D is TRBD1 (6 bases). Looked up from germline, CDR1 is MGHDK and CDR2 is SYGVNS. The CDR3 is 13 amino acids. Trimming shortened V by 6 bases and J by 4 bases, and 10 bases separated the two germline ends. The DNA for the CDR3 is TGTGCCAGCAGATATACAGGGGGAAACACCATATATTTT. This codes for CASRYTGGNTIYF. The entire variable domain, with the rest obtained from reference TRBV25-1 and TRBJ1-3, is as follows: EADIYQTPRYLVIGTGKKITLECSQTMGHDKMYWYQQDPGMELHLIHYSYGVNSTEKGDLSSESTVSRIRTEHFPLTLESARPSHTSQYLCASRYTGGNTIYFGEGSWLTVV.

There are a few counts of this clone. V usage is TRBV6-1 and J usage is TRBJ1-1, with D unclear. Germline V lookup: CDR1 MNHNS, CDR2 SASEGT. This CDR3 has 14 residues. V gave up 2 bases and J gave up 0 bases, with 7 bases separating them. The CDR3 reads CASSEPHMNTEAFF. Written as DNA, the CDR3 is TGTGCCAGCAGTGAACCACACATGAACACTGAAGCTTTCTTT.

The rearrangement links TRBV19 to TRBJ1-2; D gene uncertain. Germline-derived CDR1 and CDR2 are LNHDA and SQIVND (reference sequence). This CDR3 spans 16 amino acids. Trimming cost V 5 bases and J 2 bases, with 18 bases left between them. The CDR3 region is CASSPKDWAQNYGYTF. CDR3 sequence (DNA): TGTGCCAGTAGTCCCAAGGACTGGGCTCAAAACTATGGCTACACCTTC.

This rearrangement joins TRBV27 to TRBJ2-2; maybe TRBD1 (5 bases). Deletions cut 6 bases from V and 0 bases from J, with 11 bases between. This CDR3 has 15 residues. Germline V CDR1 and CDR2: MNHEY, SMNVEV (reference sequence). CDR3 loop: CASRKQVTNTGELFF. The CDR3 bases are TGTGCCAGCAGAAAACAGGTGACGAACACCGGGGAGCTGTTTTTT.

The chain has TRBV19 and TRBJ2-1; D unresolved. In germline, CDR1 is LNHDA, CDR2 SQIVND (reference sequence). The CDR3 loop spans 15 amino acids. The V gene lost 4 bases and the J gene lost 7 bases, with 17 bases spanning the gap. In nucleotides, the CDR3 is TGTGCCAGTAGTACCGTCCCCAGCGTGGAAAATGAGCAGTTCTTC. It specifies CASSTVPSVENEQFF.

The count of this clone is one. V is TRBV2 and J is TRBJ1-2; 7 nucleotides match TRBD1. This CDR3 has 14 amino acids. Germline trimming cut 9 bases from V and 8 bases from J; bases unmatched to any gene: 15. Germline V gives CDR1 SNHLY, CDR2 FYNNEI. CDR3 protein: CASHLGQQVSGYTF. The CDR3 DNA sequence: TGTGCCAGTCACCTGGGACAGCAAGTCTCCGGCTACACCTTC.

This chain connects TRBV4-2 to TRBJ1-3, with 8 bases fitting TRBD1. The CDR3 is made up of 17 amino acids. After removal of 0 bases from V and 4 bases from J, the junction contained 8 bases not matched to a gene. The germline V gene has CDR1 LGHNA and CDR2 YNFKEQ. CDR3 region: CASSQEVTGAWGNTIYF. DNA for the CDR3: TGTGCCAGCAGCCAAGAGGTGACAGGGGCCTGGGGAAACACCATATATTTT.

This chain links TRBV30 with TRBJ2-7; D is perhaps TRBD1 (6 bases). Deletions cut 0 bases from V and 3 bases from J, with 12 bases between. The CDR3 length is 14 residues. CDR1 is GTSNPN, CDR2 SVGIG, per germline (reference sequence). As DNA, the CDR3 is TGTGCCTGGAGTGTAGGGGGACACCTCTACGAGCAGTACTTC. Translating it yields CAWSVGGHLYEQYF.

The rearrangement uses TRBV5-4 and TRBJ1-1; a weak D match, TRBD1 (5 bases). The CDR3 contains 14 residues. Trimming took 1 base from V and 1 from J, leaving 8 bases between them. The germline gives CDR1 SGHNT, CDR2 YYREEE (reference sequence). The CDR3 DNA is TGTGCCAGCAGCTTGAGGGGCGGGAACACTGAAGCTTTCTTT. This sequence encodes CASSLRGGNTEAFF.

The genes are TRBV18 and TRBJ1-5; the match to TRBD1 covers 7 bases. The CDR3 has 15 amino acids. V lost 5 bases and J lost 1; bases outside the gene matches: 5. Germline CDR1 is KGHSH and CDR2 is LQKENI. The CDR3 protein is CASSGIQGSNQPQHF. As DNA, the CDR3 is TGTGCCAGCTCAGGGATACAGGGGAGCAATCAGCCCCAGCATTTT.

The genes are TRBV19 and TRBJ2-7, with 11 bases that match TRBD1. Trimming cost V 5 bases and J 3 bases; bases outside gene matches: 9. This CDR3 has 16 amino acids. Per germline, CDR1 LNHDA and CDR2 SQIVND (reference sequence). The CDR3 loop is CASSLSGTGGYYEQYF. The CDR3 DNA sequence: TGTGCCAGTAGTCTATCCGGGACAGGGGGTTACTACGAGCAGTACTTC.

This clone occurred once. This CDR3 reads CASSSRQGTEAFF. DNA for the CDR3: TGTGCCAGCAGCTCCAGGCAGGGCACTGAAGCTTTCTTT. The chain links TRBV11-2 to TRBJ1-1, with D perhaps matching TRBD1 (5 bases). CDR3 size: 13 residues. The germline V gene encodes CDR1 SGHAT and CDR2 FQNNGV. Trimming pared 4 bases from V and 4 bases from J, leaving 10 bases between. The full variable domain, completed using reference TRBV11-2 and TRBJ1-1, is EAGVAQSPRYKIIEKRQSVAFWCNPISGHATLYWYQQILGQGPKLLIQFQNNGVVDDSQLPKDRFSAERLKGVDSTLKIQPAKLEDSAVYLCASSSRQGTEAFFGQGTRLTVV.

This clone was seen a single time. The chain has TRBV5-6 and TRBJ1-2; no definite D call. Trimming left V 5 bases short and J 2 bases short, with 19 bases between. The CDR3 length is 16 residues. From germline, CDR1 is SGHDT and CDR2 YYEEEE. The CDR3 coding sequence is TGTGCCAGCAGGCCTCTTGGGCGTGACGAAAACTATGGCTACACCTTC. It specifies CASRPLGRDENYGYTF.

This sequence joins TRBV5-4 and TRBJ1-1; the match to TRBD1 covers 8 bases. The V and J ends lost 1 base and 6 bases, in that order; junction bases with no gene match: 2. CDR3 length: 13 amino acids. Germline values: CDR1 SGHNT, CDR2 YYREEE (reference sequence). The CDR3 protein is CASSLTGGSEAFF. CDR3 coding DNA: TGTGCCAGCAGCTTGACAGGGGGGTCTGAAGCTTTCTTT.

This clone was observed a single time. Written as DNA, the CDR3 is TGCGCCAGCAGTCCGGGACAGGGGGATGAAAAACTGTTTTTT. This encodes CASSPGQGDEKLFF. This chain uses TRBV5-1 with TRBJ1-4; TRBD1 matches at 11 bases. The CDR3 length is 14 residues. Germline-derived CDR1 and CDR2 are SGHRS and YFSETQ. The ends lost 5 bases at V and 6 bases at J; junction bases unmatched: 3.

This chain links TRBV6-2 or TRBV6-3 with TRBJ1-6; D gene uncertain. The CDR3 spans 15 residues. CDR1 is MNHEY and CDR2 is SVGEGT in the germline V gene. The germline V and J ends were trimmed by 1 base and 0 bases, with 4 bases remaining between them. CDR3 sequence reads: CASSYLSSYNSPLHF. The CDR3 nucleotides read TGTGCCAGCAGTTACTTGAGCTCCTATAATTCACCCCTCCACTTT.

V usage is TRBV5-6 and J usage is TRBJ1-1; TRBD1 matches 8 bases. CDR1 and CDR2 from the germline V gene are SGHDT and YYEEEE. The CDR3 spans 14 residues. V shed 0 bases and J 4 bases; nucleotides not matched to a gene: 2. The CDR3 here is CASSLAGGSTEAFF. In DNA, the CDR3 is TGTGCCAGCAGCTTGGCAGGGGGCTCCACTGAAGCTTTCTTT.

This CDR3 is CASSPRVSEGILYGYTF. In DNA form, the CDR3 reads TGTGCCAGCAGCCCAAGGGTCAGTGAGGGAATTCTCTATGGCTACACCTTC. This rearrangement joins TRBV3-1 (or the pseudogene TRBV3-2) to TRBJ1-2; D is unresolved. CDR3 length: 17 residues. Between the trimmed V and J ends, which lost 4 bases and 4 bases, there was a span of 22 bases. Per the germline V gene, CDR1 is LGHDT and CDR2 is YNNKEL (reference sequence).

As regards this clone: Germline and junction disagree at one end, which may indicate a read error. The V call is TRBV7-9, the J call TRBJ2-2; the match to TRBD1 covers 8 bases. CDR3 length equals 15 residues. CDR1 is SEHNR, CDR2 FQNEAQ, per germline (reference sequence). The CDR3 sequence: CASSLTGGNSGELFF. The CDR3 DNA follows: TGTGCCAGCAGCTTAACAGGGGGAAACAGCGGGGAGCTGTTTTTT.

The chain carries TRBV12-5 and TRBJ1-6, with TRBD1 matching over 8 bases. This CDR3 is 14 amino acids long. After removal of 5 bases from V and 7 bases from J, the junction contained 4 bases not matched to a gene. The germline V gene has CDR1 LGHNT and CDR2 FRNRAP. CDR3 amino acids: CASGRQGSNSPLHF. Here the CDR3 DNA reads TGTGCTAGTGGTCGACAGGGGAGCAATTCACCCCTCCACTTT.